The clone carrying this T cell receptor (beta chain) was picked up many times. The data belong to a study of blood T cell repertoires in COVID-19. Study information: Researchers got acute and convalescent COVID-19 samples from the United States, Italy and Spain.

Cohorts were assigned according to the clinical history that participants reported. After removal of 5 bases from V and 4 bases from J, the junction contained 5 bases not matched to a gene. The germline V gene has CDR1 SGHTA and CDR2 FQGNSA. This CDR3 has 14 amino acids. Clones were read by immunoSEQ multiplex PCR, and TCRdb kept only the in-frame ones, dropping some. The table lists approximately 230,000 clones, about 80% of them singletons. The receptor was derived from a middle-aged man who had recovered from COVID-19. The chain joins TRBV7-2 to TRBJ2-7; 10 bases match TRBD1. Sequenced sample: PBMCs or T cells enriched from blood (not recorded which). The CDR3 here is CASSPDRGGYEQYF. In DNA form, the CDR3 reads TGTGCCAGCAGCCCGGACAGGGGGGGGTACGAGCAGTACTTC. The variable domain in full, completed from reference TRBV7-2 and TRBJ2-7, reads GAGVSQSPSNKVTEKGKDVELRCDPISGHTALYWYRQSLGQGLEFLIYFQGNSAPDKSGLPSDRFSAERTGGSVSTLTIQRTQQEDSAVYLCASSPDRGGYEQYFGPGTRLTVT.